This T cell receptor (beta chain) was identified in a study of molecular identifiers for immune sequencing clone quantification. Background on the study: Replicate RNA from around 20,000 or 100,000 naive CD8 T cells formed five aliquots; four were sequenced.

With regard to this clonotype: A junction end diverges from the germline sequence, so it may reflect a read error.

Sequencing libraries of naive CD8 cells derived from roughly 20,000 to 1,000,000 sorted cells with 10%, 30% or 50% RNA. CD8+CD4-CCR7+CD45RA+ cells were sorted as naive CD8 T cells. MiXCR, applied by TCRdb to the PCR reads, yields one record per CDR3 protein. The sample holds 60,000 to 70,000 distinct CDR3 sequences, around a sixth seen once. This CDR3 has 17 residues. Germline CDR1 and CDR2: MDHEN and SYDVKM. This clonotype was obtained from a human donor in good health. Some libraries in this study had Jurkat cell RNA spiked in. Sequencing input: naive CD8+ T cells from blood, with Jurkat cell RNA spiked in. Subset here: FACS-sorted CD8+CD4-CCR7+CD45RA+ naive T cells. The chain combines TRBV28 with TRBJ2-1; 13 bases align to TRBD2. CDR3 nucleotide sequence: TGTGCCAGCAGCCCCGGACTAGCGGGAGACTCCTACAATGAGCAGTCCTTC. It specifies CASSPGLAGDSYNEQSF.